Each of the 2 T cell receptor beta chains below was sequenced from the same sample in a study of blood T cell repertoires in COVID-19. Profiling relied on immunoSEQ multiplex PCR, and the TCRdb table lists in-frame clones only, not all of them. Of just under 95,000 clones listed, 80% are singletons. The sequenced sample consisted of peripheral blood. The receptors shown here come from a human donor in a cohort sampled during active COVID-19.

The chain couples TRBV7-6 to TRBJ2-1; TRBD2 matches at 7 bases. Per the germline V gene, CDR1 is SGHVS and CDR2 is FNYEAQ. Losses at the gene ends were 2 bases for V and 5 bases for J; bases not matched to a gene: 6. The CDR3 loop spans 15 amino acids. As DNA, the CDR3 is TGTGCCAGCAGCTTAAAGTTCCTAGCGGACAATGAGCAGTTCTTC. Protein product: CASSLKFLADNEQFF.

The V and J genes are TRBV18 and TRBJ1-4; TRBD1 agrees at 8 bases. This CDR3 has 15 amino acids. The V gene end was trimmed by 0 bases and the J gene end by 8 bases; junction bases not matched to a gene: 5. Per the germline V gene, CDR1 is KGHSH and CDR2 is LQKENI. In DNA form, the CDR3 reads TGTGCCAGCTCACCACCGGACAGGGCTGGAGAAAAACTGTTTTTT. Translated: CASSPPDRAGEKLFF.